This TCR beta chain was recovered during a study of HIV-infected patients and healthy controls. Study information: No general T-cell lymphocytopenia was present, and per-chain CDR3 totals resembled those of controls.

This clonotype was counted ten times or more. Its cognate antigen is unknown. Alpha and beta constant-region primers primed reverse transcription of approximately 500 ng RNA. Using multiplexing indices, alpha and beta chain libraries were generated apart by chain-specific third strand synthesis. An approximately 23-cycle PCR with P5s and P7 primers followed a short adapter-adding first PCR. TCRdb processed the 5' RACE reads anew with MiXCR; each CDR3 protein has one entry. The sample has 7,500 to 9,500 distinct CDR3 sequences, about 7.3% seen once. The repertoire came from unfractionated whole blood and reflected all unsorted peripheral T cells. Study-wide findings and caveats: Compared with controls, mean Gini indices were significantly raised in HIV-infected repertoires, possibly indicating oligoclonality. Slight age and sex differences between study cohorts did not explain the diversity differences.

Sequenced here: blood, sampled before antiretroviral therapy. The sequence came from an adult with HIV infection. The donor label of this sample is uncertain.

The DNA for the CDR3 is TGTGCCAGCACCCTGGGGCGAGGCTACGAGCAGTACTTC. This encodes CASTLGRGYEQYF. This chain links TRBV11-2 with TRBJ2-7, with D perhaps matching TRBD1 (5 bases). The CDR3 covers 13 residues. V was shortened by 7 bases and J by 3 bases, with 13 bases between the two germline ends. CDR1 and CDR2 (germline): SGHAT, FQNNGV.